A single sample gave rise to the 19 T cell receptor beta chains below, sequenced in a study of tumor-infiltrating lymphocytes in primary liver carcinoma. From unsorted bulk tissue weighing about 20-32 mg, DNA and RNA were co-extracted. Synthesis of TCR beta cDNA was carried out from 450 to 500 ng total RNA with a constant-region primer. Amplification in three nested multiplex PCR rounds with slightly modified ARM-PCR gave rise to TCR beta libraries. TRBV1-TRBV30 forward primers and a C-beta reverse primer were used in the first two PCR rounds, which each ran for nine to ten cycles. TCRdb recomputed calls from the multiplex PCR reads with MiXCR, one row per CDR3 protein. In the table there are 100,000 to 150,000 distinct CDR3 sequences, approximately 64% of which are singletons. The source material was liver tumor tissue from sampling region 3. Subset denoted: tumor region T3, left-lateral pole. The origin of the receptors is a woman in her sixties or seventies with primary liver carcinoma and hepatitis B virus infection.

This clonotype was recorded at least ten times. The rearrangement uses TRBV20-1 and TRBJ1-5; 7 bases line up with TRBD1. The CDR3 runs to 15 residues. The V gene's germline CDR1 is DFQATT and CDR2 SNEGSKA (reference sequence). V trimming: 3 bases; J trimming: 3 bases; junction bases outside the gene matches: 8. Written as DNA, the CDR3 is TGCAGTGCTAGGGGGACAGACAGGGCCAATCAGCCCCAGCATTTT. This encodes CSARGTDRANQPQHF.

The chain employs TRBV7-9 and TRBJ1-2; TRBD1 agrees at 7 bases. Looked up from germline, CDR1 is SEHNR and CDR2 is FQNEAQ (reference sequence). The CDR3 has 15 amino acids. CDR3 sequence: CVSSLGMEGASGYTF. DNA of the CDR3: TGTGTTAGCAGCTTAGGGATGGAGGGGGCGAGTGGCTACACCTTC.

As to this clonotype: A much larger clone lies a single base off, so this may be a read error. The CDR3 DNA is TGCGCCAGCAGCTTGGTGGGGACTAGGTCCTACAATGAGCAGTTCTTC. The encoded protein is CASSLVGTRSYNEQFF. This rearrangement joins TRBV5-1 to TRBJ2-1; 8 nucleotides align to TRBD2. Germline CDR1 reads SGHRS; CDR2 reads YFSETQ. This CDR3 is built from 16 residues. Trimming at V came to 0 bases and at J to 1 base, leaving 3 bases not matched to a gene.

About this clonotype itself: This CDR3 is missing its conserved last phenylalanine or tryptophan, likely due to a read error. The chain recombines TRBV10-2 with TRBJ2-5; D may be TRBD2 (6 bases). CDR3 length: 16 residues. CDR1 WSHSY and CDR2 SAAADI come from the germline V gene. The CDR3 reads CASQNKQAGPQETQYL. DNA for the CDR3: TGTGCCAGCCAAAATAAACAGGCGGGGCCACAAGAGACCCAGTACTTA.

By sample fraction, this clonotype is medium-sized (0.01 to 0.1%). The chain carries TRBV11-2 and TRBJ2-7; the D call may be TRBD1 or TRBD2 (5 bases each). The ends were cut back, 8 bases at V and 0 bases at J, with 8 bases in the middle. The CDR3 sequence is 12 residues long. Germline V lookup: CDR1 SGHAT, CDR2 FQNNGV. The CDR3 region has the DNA TGTGCCAGCGGGGGTAGCTCCTACGAGCAGTACTTC. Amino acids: CASGGSSYEQYF.

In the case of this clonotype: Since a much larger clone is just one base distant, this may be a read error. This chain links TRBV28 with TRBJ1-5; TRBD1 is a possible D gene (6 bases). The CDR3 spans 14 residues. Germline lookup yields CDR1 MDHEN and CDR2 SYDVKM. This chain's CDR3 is CACSYGRGHQPQHF. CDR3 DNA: TGTGCCTGCAGTTATGGTCGGGGGCATCAGCCCCAGCATTTT.

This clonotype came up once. The CDR3 bases are TGTGCCAGCAGTGAAGATAGGCTTGGTAATGAAGAGCTGTTTTTT. Translation: CASSEDRLGNEELFF. The chain joins TRBV6-1 to TRBJ1-4; D remains unclear. Trimming stripped 1 base from V and 14 bases from J, with 20 bases between. CDR1 is MNHNS and CDR2 is SASEGT in the germline V gene. The CDR3 contains 15 residues.

The CDR3 protein is CASSRARGEPDTQYF. CDR3 bases: TGTGCCAGCAGCAGGGCAAGGGGCGAGCCAGATACGCAGTATTTT. This chain connects TRBV12-3 or TRBV12-4 to TRBJ2-3; possibly TRBD1 for D (5 bases). Deletions cut 6 bases from V and 4 bases from J, with 17 bases between. This CDR3 spans 15 amino acids.

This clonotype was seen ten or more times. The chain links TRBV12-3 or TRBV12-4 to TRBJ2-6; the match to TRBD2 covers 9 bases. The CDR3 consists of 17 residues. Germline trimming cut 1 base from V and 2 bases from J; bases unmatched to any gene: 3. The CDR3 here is CASSLDLAGTGANVLTF. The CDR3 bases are TGTGCCAGCAGTTTAGACCTAGCGGGAACTGGGGCCAACGTCCTGACTTTC.

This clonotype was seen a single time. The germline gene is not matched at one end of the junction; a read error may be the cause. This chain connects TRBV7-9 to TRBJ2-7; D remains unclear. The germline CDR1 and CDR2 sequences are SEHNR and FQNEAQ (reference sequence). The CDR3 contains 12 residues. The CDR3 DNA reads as TGTTCCAGCAGCGAGGTTACCTACGAGCAGTACTTC. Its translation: CSSSEVTYEQYF.

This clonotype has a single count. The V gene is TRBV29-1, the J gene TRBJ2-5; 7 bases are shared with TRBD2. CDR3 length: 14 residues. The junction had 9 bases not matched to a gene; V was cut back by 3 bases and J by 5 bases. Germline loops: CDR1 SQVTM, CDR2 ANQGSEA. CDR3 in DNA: TGCAGCGTTGATTATCCTAGCGGTATCGAGACCCAGTACTTC. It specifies CSVDYPSGIETQYF.

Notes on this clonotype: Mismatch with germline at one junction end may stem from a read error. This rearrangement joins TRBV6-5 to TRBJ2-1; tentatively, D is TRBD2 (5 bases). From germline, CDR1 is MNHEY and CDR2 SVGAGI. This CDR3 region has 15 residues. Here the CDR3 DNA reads TGTGCCAGTAGTCCAAAATGGATAGACTACGATGAGCAGTTCTTC. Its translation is CASSPKWIDYDEQFF.

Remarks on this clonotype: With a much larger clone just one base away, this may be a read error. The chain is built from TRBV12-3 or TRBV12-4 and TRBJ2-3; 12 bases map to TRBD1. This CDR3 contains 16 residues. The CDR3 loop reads CASSSQGQGASDMQYF. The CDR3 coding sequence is TGTGCCAGCAGCTCGCAGGGACAGGGGGCGTCAGATATGCAGTATTTT.

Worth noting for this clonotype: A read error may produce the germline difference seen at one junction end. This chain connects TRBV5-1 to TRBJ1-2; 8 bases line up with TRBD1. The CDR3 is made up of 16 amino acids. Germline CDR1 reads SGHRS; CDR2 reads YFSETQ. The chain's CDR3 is CASSLGQGAGDYDYTF. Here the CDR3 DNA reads TGCGCCAGCAGCTTGGGCCAGGGGGCTGGAGACTATGACTACACCTTC.

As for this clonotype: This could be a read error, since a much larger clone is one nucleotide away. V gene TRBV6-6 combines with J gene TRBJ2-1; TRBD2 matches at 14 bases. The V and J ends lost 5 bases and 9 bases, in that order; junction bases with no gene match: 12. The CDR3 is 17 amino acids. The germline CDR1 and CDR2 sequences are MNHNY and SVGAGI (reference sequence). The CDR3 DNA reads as TGTGCCAGCAGTGCCGGGACTAGCGGGAGCTGGGTCGGTGAGCAGTTCTTC. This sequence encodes CASSAGTSGSWVGEQFF.

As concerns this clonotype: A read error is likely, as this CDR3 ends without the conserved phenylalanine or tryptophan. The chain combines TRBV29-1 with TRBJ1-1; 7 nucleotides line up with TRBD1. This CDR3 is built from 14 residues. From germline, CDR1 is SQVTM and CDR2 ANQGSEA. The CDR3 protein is CSVLTRTGNTEAFL. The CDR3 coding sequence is TGCAGTGTTCTTACCAGGACAGGGAACACTGAAGCTTTCCTT.

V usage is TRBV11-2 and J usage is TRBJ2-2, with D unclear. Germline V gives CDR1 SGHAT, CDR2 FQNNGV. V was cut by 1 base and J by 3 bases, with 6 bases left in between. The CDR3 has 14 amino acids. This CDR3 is CASSLASDTGELFF. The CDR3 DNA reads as TGTGCCAGCAGCTTAGCGAGTGACACCGGGGAGCTGTTTTTT.

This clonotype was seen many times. CDR3 amino acids: CASSFSGRALNEQFF. CDR3 DNA sequence: TGTGCCAGCAGCTTTAGCGGGAGGGCCTTAAATGAGCAGTTCTTC. The V gene is TRBV7-3, the J gene TRBJ2-1; 11 bases fit TRBD2. The CDR3 has 15 residues. Trimming cost V 3 bases and J 7 bases; bases outside gene matches: 5. CDR1 and CDR2 from the germline V gene are SGHTA and FQGTGA.

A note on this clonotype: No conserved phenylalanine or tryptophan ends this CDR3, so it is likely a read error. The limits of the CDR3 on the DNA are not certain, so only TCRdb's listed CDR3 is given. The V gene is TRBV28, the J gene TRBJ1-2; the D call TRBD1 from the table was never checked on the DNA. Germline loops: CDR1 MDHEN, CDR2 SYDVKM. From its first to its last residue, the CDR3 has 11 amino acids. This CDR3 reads CACSHRGLGTS.